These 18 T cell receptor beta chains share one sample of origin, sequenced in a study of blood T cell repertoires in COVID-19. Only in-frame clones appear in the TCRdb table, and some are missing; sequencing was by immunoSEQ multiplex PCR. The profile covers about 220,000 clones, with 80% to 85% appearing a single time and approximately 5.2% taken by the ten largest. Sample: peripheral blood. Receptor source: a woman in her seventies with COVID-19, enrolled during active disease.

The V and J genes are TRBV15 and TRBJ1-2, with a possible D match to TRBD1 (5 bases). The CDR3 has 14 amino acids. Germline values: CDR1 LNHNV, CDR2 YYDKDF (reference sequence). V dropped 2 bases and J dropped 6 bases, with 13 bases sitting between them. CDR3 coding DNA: TGTGCCACCAGCAGATCGAGTAGGGGTCATGGCTACACCTTC. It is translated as CATSRSSRGHGYTF.

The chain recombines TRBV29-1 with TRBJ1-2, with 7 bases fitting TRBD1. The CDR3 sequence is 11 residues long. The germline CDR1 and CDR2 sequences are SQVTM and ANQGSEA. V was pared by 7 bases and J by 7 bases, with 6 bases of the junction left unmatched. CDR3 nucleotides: TGCAGCGCGGGAAGACAGGGTGGCTACACCTTC. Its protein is CSAGRQGGYTF.

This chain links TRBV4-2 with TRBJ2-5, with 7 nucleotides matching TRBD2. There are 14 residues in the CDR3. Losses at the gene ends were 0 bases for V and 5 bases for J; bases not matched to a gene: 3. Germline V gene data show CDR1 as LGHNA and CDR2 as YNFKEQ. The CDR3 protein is CASSQDREGETQYF. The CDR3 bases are TGTGCCAGCAGCCAAGATAGGGAGGGGGAGACCCAGTACTTC.

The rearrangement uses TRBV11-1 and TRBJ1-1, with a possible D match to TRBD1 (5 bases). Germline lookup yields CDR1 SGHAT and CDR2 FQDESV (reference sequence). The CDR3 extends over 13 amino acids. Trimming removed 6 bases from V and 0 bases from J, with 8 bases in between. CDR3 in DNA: TGTGCCAGCAGACAACAGGTGAACACTGAAGCTTTCTTT. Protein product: CASRQQVNTEAFF.

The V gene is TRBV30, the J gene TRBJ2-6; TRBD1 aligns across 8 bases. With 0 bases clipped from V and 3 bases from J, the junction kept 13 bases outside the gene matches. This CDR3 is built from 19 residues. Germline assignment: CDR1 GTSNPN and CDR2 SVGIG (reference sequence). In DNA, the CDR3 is TGTGCCTGGAGTGTACGGCAGGGGGCGGCTACGGTTGGGGCCAACGTCCTGACTTTC. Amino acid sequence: CAWSVRQGAATVGANVLTF.

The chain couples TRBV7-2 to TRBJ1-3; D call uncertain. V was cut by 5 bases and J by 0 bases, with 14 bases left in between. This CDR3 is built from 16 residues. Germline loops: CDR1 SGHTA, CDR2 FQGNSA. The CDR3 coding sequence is TGTGCCAGCAGCCCCATGGGAGGCCGCTCTGGAAACACCATATATTTT. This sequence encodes CASSPMGGRSGNTIYF.

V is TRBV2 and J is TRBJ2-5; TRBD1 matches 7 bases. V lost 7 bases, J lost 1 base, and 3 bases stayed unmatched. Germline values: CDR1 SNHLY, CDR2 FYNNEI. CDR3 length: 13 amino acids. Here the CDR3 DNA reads TGTGCCAGCAACGGACAGGCCCAAGAGACCCAGTACTTC. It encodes CASNGQAQETQYF.

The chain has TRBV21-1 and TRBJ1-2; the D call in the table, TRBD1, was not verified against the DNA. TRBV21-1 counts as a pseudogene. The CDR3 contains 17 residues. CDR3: CASNQPPRQGGVYGYTF. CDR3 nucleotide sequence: TGTGCCAGCAACCAACCCCCTAGACAGGGGGGAGTCTATGGCTACACCTTC.

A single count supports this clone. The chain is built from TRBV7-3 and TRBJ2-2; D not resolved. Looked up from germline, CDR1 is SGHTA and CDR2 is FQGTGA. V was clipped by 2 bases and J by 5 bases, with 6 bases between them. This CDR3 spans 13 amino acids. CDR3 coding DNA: TGTGCCAGCAGCTTATCGCGGACCGGGGAGCTGTTTTTT. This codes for CASSLSRTGELFF.

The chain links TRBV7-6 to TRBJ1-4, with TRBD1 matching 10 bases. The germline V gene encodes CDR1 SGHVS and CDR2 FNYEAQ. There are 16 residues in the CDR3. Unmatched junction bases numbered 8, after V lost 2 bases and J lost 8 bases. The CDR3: CASSLILGTGDEKLFF. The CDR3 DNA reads TGTGCCAGCAGCTTAATTTTAGGGACAGGGGACGAAAAACTGTTTTTT.

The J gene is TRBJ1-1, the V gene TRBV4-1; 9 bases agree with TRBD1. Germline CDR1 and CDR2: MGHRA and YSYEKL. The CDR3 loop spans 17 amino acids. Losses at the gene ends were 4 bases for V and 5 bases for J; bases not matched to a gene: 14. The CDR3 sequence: CASSLQAGTGIGTEAFF. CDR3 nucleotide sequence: TGCGCCAGCAGCCTCCAAGCCGGGACAGGGATAGGGACTGAAGCTTTCTTT.

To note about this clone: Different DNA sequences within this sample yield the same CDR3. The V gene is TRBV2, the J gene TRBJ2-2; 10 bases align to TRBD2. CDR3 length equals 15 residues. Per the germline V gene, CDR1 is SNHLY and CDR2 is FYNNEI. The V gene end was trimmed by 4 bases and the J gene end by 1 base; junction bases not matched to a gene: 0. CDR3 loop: CASSGTSGNTGELFF. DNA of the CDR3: TGTGCCAGCAGTGGGACTAGCGGGAACACCGGGGAGCTGTTTTTT. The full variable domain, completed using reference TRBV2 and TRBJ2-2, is EPEVTQTPSHQVTQMGQEVILRCVPISNHLYFYWYRQILGQKVEFLVSFYNNEISEKSEIFDDQFSVERPDGSNFTLKIRSTKLEDSAMYFCASSGTSGNTGELFFGEGSRLTVL.

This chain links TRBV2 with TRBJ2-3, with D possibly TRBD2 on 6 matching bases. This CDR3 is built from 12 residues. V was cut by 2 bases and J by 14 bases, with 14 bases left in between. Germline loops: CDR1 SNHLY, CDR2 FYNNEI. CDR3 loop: CASSETAGRPYF. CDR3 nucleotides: TGTGCCAGCAGTGAAACGGCGGGGCGGCCGTATTTT.

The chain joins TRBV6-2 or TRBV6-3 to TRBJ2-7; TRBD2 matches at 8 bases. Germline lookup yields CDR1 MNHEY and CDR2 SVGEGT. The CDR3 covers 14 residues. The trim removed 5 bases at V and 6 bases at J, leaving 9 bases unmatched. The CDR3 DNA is TGTGCCAGCAGTCCGGGACTAGTAGGTTCCGAGCAGTACTTC. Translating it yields CASSPGLVGSEQYF.

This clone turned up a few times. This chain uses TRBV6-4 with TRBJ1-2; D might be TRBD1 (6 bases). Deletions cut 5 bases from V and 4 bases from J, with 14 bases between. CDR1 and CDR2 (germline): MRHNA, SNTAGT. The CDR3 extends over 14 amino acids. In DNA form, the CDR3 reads TGTGCCAGCAGTCCCGAACAGGGTCCCTATGGCTACACCTTC. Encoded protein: CASSPEQGPYGYTF.

For the CDR3, the DNA is TGTGCCAGCAGCTCCTCTAAAGCGACCCAGTACTTC. It encodes CASSSSKATQYF. V gene TRBV7-2 combines with J gene TRBJ2-5; no firm D call. Trimming shortened V by 4 bases and J by 7 bases, and 10 bases separated the two germline ends. CDR3 size: 12 residues. Germline lookup yields CDR1 SGHTA and CDR2 FQGNSA.

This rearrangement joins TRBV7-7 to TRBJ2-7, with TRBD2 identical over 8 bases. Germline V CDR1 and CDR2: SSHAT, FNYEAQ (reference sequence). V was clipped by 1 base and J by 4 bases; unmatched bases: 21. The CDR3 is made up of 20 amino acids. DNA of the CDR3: TGTGCCAGCAGCTTAGAGGTAACCGGGGGGGAACATATAGGGGTGTACGAGCAGTACTTC. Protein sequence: CASSLEVTGGEHIGVYEQYF. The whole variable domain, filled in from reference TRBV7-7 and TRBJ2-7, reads GAGVSQSPRYKVTKRGQDVTLRCDPISSHATLYWYQQALGQGPEFLTYFNYEAQPDKSGLPSDRFSAERPEGSISTLTIQRTEQRDSAMYRCASSLEVTGGEHIGVYEQYFGPGTRLTVT.

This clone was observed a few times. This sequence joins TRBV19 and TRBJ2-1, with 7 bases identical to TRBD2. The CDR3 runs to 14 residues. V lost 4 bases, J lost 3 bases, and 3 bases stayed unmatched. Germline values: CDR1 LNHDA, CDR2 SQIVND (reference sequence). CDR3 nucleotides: TGTGCCAGTAGTACGGGGGGTTTCTACAATGAGCAGTTCTTC. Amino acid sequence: CASSTGGFYNEQFF.